This T cell receptor (beta chain) appears in the sequencing data of a study of blood T cell repertoires in COVID-19. Sequenced by immunoSEQ multiplex PCR; TCRdb stores in-frame clones only, minus some. The sample yields 150,000 to 200,000 clones, around 89% seen once. What was sequenced was peripheral blood. This receptor was identified in a man aged 18 to 29 who had recovered from COVID-19.

The CDR3 bases are TGTGCCAGCAGCACCACAGGGTTCGCTGAAAAACTGTTTTTT. It encodes CASSTTGFAEKLFF. V is TRBV9 and J is TRBJ1-4, with D perhaps matching TRBD1 (6 bases). Trimming took 4 bases from V and 7 from J, leaving 14 bases between them. The germline gives CDR1 SGDLS, CDR2 YYNGEE. This CDR3 has 14 residues.